This entry concerns a single TCR beta chain. In its sample, this clonotype was seen many times. No antigen is known for it. Mismatch with germline at one junction end may stem from a read error. CDR1 SNHLY and CDR2 FYNNEI are derived from the germline V gene. The cysteine opens and the phenylalanine closes a CDR3 of 12 amino acids. The read is trimmed to its CDR3 DNA, 36 bases read in frame from base 1. Ophthalmopathy patients had moderately to severely active disease, Clinical Activity Score of at least 3, NOSPECS grade of at least 4, and duration under 3 months. Patients with uncontrolled infections, other autoimmune diseases, pregnancy or lactation were excluded. Diagnoses relied on clinical symptoms, serum thyroxine and TRAb, thyroid ultrasound and orbital computed tomography. PBMCs were separated from approximately 10 ml of fresh peripheral blood using Ficoll-Paque density gradient centrifugation. Total RNA was extracted with Trizol reagent, and quality was checked on an Agilent 2100 Bioanalyzer.

The data originate from a study of T cells in Graves' hyperthyroidism and ophthalmopathy (dated by TCRdb to the late 2010s). In terms of the full investigation: Peripheral blood was sampled at the time of initial diagnosis, prior to any treatment. TCR V-J signatures able to tell the groups apart were searched for in a discovery cohort of 95 to 100 patients, of whom over 40 had Graves' ophthalmopathy and 57 had stable Graves' hyperthyroidism. Prospective prediction of ophthalmopathy was tested in an independent validation cohort of 18 hyperthyroidism patients and 17 patients who later progressed to ophthalmopathy. The roughly 100 discovery patients were randomly split 7:3 into training and test sets. The study also compared thyroid tissue and blood T-cell repertoires from roughly 6 Graves' hyperthyroidism patients. Once sampling was done, hyperthyroidism patients were given methimazole at a starting dose of 30 mg daily, whereas ophthalmopathy patients were given high-dose intravenous methylprednisolone. The paper describes TCR Vbeta CDR3 sequencing of around 140 peripheral blood samples, made up of some 42 ophthalmopathy patients, roughly 80 hyperthyroidism patients and 17 progressor patients. What the work shows at the level of the full study, not this receptor alone: Most expanded thyroid clonotypes (frequency above 0.001) were also detected in blood, suggesting blood repertoires may reflect thyroid immune responses. In validation, the model predicted progression to ophthalmopathy a median of roughly 6.2 months before onset, with about 64% sensitivity and 72.22% specificity. No statistical method was used to fix the sample size in advance, and group allocation was not hidden from the investigators. A model built on a 13 V-J signature distinguished ophthalmopathy from stable hyperthyroidism, reaching 85% to 90% sensitivity and about 81% specificity in cross-validation and 80%/75% in testing.

The TCR beta CDR3 regions were amplified from the RNA transcripts. The first round of RT-PCR for the TCR CDR3 was performed with the HTBI primer set and the Qiagen OneStep RT-PCR kit. A second multiplex PCR round built the libraries, followed by size selection and purification. Paired-end sequencing of the libraries was performed with 100 bp reads on an Illumina HiSeq2000. Concerning the study's data processing: SOAPnuke was used to process the raw data, throwing out any read that contained adapters or uncalled bases, had a mean Phred below 15, or lacked an exact constant-primer or identifier match. COPE v1.2.5 was used to merge high-quality paired reads, and clonotypes were defined as unique nucleotide sequences. MiTCR v1.1 was used to align clonotypes to the IMGT TRBV, TRBD and TRBJ reference segments. Analysis was restricted to V-J combinations with a frequency above 0.0001, which covered 99.2% of repertoires. The TCS score was defined as F50 (clonal expansion) divided by E x V (chaos), with BLOSUM62-based TCRdist calculated between CDR3 peptides within each V-J. Welch's t-statistics and random forest reduced approximately 520 V-J features to roughly 13, which were used in a naive Bayes classifier (R e1071). Using fastp trimming at Q25 and MiXCR clonotype assembly, TCRdb reanalyzed the public sequencing data and kept in-frame beta chains. Entries that share a CDR3 protein sequence are merged under the most common genes and DNA. In this record, the V and J calls reflect TCRdb's handling and not the investigators' own analysis. The sample table shows about 260,000 distinct CDR3 sequences, and roughly 22% are seen once. 50% to 75% of the sample is held by the ten biggest clonotypes.

The sequencing sample was made of blood. This chain joins TRBV2 to TRBJ1-1, with no confident D gene call. The clonotype was recovered from a man under 40 with Graves' ophthalmopathy. The CDR3 in this case is CASSEVKTEAFF. In nucleotides, the sequence is TGTGCCAGCAGTGAAGTGAAAACTGAAGCTTTCTTT.